This entry concerns a single TCR beta chain. Germline V gene lookup returns CDR1 MNHNS and CDR2 SASEGT. Losses at the gene ends were 7 bases for V and 15 bases for J; bases not matched to a gene: 15. The length of the CDR3 is 13 residues. This entry is derived from a study of T cell changes during pregnancy in multiple sclerosis. Sequencing used immunoSEQ multiplex PCR; TCRdb keeps in-frame clones, though not all of them. The sample contains 70,000 to 85,000 clones, just over 90% of which appear only once. The sequencing used peripheral blood, collected before pregnancy. This chain joins TRBV6-1 and TRBJ1-5, with 7 bases matching TRBD1. The receptor was derived from a female donor with multiple sclerosis, enrolled in a pregnancy study. CDR3 nucleotide sequence: TGTGCCAGCATACCGATATTACAGGGGAGGTTGCATTTT. Its protein is CASIPILQGRLHF.